This T cell receptor (beta chain) was recovered during a study of blood T cell repertoires in COVID-19. The wider study: Nucleic acid was either cDNA or gDNA, and it came from T cells, B-cell-depleted T cells, or PBMCs.

In the original workflow: Amplification from reference gene primers served as the basis for estimated nucleated cell counts. Produced via immunoSEQ multiplex PCR; TCRdb's table is partial and in-frame only. V and J calls plus clone size are reproduced from that table; the DNA served to infer D and trimming. Of around 130,000 clones in the sample, 85% to 90% are singletons; the top ten hold about 2%. The CDR3 spans 14 residues. Germline V gives CDR1 MNHNY, CDR2 SVGAGI (reference sequence). V dropped 5 bases and J dropped 5; count of bases not matched to a gene: 7. Sequencing input: peripheral blood. This sequence joins TRBV6-6 and TRBJ2-5; 8 nucleotides line up with TRBD2. The TCR originated in a woman between 45 and 60 years old with acute or convalescent COVID-19. The CDR3 coding sequence is TGTGCCAGCAGTCCCCGGGGGGGGCTGGAGACCCAGTACTTC. Protein sequence: CASSPRGGLETQYF.